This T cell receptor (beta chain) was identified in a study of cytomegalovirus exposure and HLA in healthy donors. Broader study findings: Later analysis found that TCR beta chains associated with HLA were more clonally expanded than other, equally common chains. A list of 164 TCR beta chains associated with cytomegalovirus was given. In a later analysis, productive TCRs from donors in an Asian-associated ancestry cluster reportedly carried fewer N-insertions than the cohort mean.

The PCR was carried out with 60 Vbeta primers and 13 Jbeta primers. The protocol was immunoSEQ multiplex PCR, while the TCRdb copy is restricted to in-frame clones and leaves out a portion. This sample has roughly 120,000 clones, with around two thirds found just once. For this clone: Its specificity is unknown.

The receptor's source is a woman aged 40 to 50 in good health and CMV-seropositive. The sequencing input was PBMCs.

The CDR3 nucleotides read TGTGCCTGGGACAGTCTTACAAGGGAGACCCAGTACTTC. Translating it yields CAWDSLTRETQYF. The chain recombines TRBV30 with TRBJ2-5, with D possibly matching TRBD1 (5 bases). The V end was cut by 5 bases, the J end by 5 bases, with 15 bases between. Germline assignment: CDR1 GTSNPN and CDR2 SVGIG (reference sequence). The length of the CDR3 is 13 residues.